The text below deals with one T cell receptor beta chain. The antigen it recognizes is unknown. It has no much larger one-base neighbor in the sample; base qualities were not kept. The trial excluded patients who had a history of autoimmune disease or who were on systemic immunosuppression. Peripheral blood for TCR sequencing was drawn from every dose cohort at baseline, at cycle 4 day 1 and at cycle 7 day 1. Samples came from an open-label, multicenter, first-in-human phase I dose-escalation trial of ivuxolimab. Adults with locally advanced or metastatic melanoma, renal cell carcinoma, hepatocellular carcinoma or head and neck squamous cell carcinoma were enrolled in the trial. Before TCR sequencing, CD4+ and CD8+ T cells were separately sorted from peripheral blood. This specimen comes from a study of OX40 agonist ivuxolimab in advanced cancers. Background on the whole study: Ivuxolimab was a fully human IgG2 agonistic monoclonal antibody targeting the costimulatory receptor OX40 (CD134). Partial responses were achieved by three dose-escalation patients, of whom one had hepatocellular carcinoma and two had cutaneous melanoma. A male proportion of roughly 80% and a mean age of approximately 62 years, ranging from about 20 to 79, were recorded for the dose-escalation cohort. Intravenous ivuxolimab was administered to patients every 2 weeks at six dose levels: 0.01, 0.1, 0.3, 1.5, 3 and 10 mg/kg. The point of sequencing TCRbeta in the periphery was to test whether ivuxolimab changed TCR sequence diversity and drove clonal T-cell expansion. The paper covers the monotherapy dose-escalation part of the phase I ivuxolimab trial, which included N ≈ 50 patients. Prior anti-PD-1, anti-PD-L1 or anti-CTLA-4 therapy was permitted, and checkpoint inhibitors had been received by about 37% of dose-escalation patients. Of the roughly 52 patients in dose escalation, about 20 had hepatocellular carcinoma, roughly 15 had melanoma, 9 had renal cell carcinoma and 9 had head and neck cancer.

CDR1 and CDR2 are read off the germline V gene as KGHSH and LQKENI. The CDR3 measures 14 amino acids from cysteine to phenylalanine. Just the 42-base CDR3 DNA is kept, in frame starting at base 1. Germline trimming amounts to 5 bases on V and 6 bases on J, with 9 as the count of junction bases outside the gene matches. What the research found in general, with its limitations: After ivuxolimab, more expanded clones were found on average in CD8+ T cells than in CD4+ T cells. Partial responders in the 0.1-3.0 mg/kg groups had among the lowest normalized peripheral clonal expansion, especially among CD8+ T cells. The antigen specificity of the clonally expanded peripheral T cells was not determined. Clonal expansion of both CD4+ and CD8+ blood T cells was observed from baseline to week 6 at doses 0.1 to 3.0 mg/kg. Low levels of normalized T-cell clonal expansion were also seen in some patients who did not respond.

Genomic DNA was extracted from sorted cells for sequencing of the TCRbeta CDR3 region. The immunoSEQ Assay was used for sequencing of TCRbeta CDR3 regions. In its TCRdb copy, this immuneACCESS table keeps in-frame sequences only and misses some clones. Where compared with another copy, unresolved V genes explain less than half of these, and the others have no known cause. The sample table records 30,000 to 35,000 clones; roughly four fifths of these occur just once. The ten largest clones capture roughly 2.7% of the sample. This TCR derives from an adult with an advanced solid tumor such as melanoma, head and neck, liver or kidney cancer. The sequencing used CD4+ or CD8+ T cells sorted from blood, collected in a trial of the OX40 agonist ivuxolimab. Recombination connected TRBV18 to TRBJ1-1, and 7 bases in between align with TRBD1. The DNA sequence reads TGTGCCAGCTCAGAGACAGGGAATGACGCTGAAGCTTTCTTT. It encodes CASSETGNDAEAFF.